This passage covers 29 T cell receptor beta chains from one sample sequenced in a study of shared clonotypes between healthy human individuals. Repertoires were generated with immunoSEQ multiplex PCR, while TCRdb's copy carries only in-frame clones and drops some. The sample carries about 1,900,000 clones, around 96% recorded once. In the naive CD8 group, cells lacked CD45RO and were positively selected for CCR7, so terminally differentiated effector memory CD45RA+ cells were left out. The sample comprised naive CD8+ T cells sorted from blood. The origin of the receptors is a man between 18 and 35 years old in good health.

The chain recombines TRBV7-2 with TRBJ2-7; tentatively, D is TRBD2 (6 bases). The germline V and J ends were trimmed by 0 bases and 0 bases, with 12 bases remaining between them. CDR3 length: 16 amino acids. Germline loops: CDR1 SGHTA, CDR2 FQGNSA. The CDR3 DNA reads TGTGCCAGCAGCTTAGCCCGGGACTCGAGCTCCTACGAGCAGTACTTC. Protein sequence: CASSLARDSSSYEQYF.

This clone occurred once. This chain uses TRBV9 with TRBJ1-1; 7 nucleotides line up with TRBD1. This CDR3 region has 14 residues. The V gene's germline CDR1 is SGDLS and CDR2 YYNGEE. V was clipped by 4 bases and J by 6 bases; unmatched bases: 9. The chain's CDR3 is CASSQYRGEAEAFF. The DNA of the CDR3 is TGTGCCAGCAGCCAGTACAGGGGAGAGGCTGAAGCTTTCTTT. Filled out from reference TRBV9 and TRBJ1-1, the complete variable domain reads DSGVTQTPKHLITATGQRVTLRCSPRSGDLSVYWYQQSLDQGLQFLIQYYNGEERAKGNILERFSAQQFPDLHSELNLSSLELGDSALYFCASSQYRGEAEAFFGQGTRLTVV.

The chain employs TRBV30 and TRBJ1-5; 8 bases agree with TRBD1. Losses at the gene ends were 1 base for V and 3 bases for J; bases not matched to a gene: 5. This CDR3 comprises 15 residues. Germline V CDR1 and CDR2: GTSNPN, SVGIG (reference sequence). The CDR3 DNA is TGTGCCTGGAGTGCTATGACAGGGGTCAATCAGCCCCAGCATTTT. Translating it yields CAWSAMTGVNQPQHF.

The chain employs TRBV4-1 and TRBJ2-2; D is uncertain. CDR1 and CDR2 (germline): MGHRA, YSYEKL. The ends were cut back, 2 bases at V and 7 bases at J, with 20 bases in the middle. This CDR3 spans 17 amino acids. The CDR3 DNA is TGCGCCAGCAGCCAACCGGATGGGGATCCCCATGGCGGGGAGCTGTTTTTT. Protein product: CASSQPDGDPHGGELFF.

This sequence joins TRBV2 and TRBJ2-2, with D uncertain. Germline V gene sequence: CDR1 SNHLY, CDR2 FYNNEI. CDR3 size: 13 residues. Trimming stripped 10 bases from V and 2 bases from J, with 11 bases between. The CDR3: CAKSLPNTGELFF. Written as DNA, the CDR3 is TGTGCCAAGAGCCTACCCAACACCGGGGAGCTGTTTTTT.

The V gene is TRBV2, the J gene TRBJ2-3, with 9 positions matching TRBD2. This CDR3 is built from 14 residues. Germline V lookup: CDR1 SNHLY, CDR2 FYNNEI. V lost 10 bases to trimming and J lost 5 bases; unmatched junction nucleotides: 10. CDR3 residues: CAILWASGIDTQYF. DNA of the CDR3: TGTGCCATCTTATGGGCTAGCGGGATAGATACGCAGTATTTT.

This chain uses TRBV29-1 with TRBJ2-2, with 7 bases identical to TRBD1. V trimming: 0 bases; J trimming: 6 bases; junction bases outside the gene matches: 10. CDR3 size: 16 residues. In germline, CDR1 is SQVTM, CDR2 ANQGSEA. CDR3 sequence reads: CSVEDQGTAGPGELFF. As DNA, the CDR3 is TGCAGCGTTGAAGATCAGGGGACAGCCGGGCCCGGGGAGCTGTTTTTT.

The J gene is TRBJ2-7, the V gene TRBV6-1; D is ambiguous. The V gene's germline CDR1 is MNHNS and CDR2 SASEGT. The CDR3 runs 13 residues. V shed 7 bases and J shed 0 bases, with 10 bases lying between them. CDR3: CASKWTASYEQYF. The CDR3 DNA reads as TGTGCCAGCAAATGGACGGCCTCCTACGAGCAGTACTTC.

The CDR3 DNA reads as TGCGCCAGCAGTGAGCTTTCTAGCGTCGGAAGGTTGGCGAATGAGCAGTTCTTC. Translation: CASSELSSVGRLANEQFF. The chain uses TRBV10-2 and TRBJ2-1; D possibly corresponds to TRBD2 (6 bases). The CDR3 spans 18 residues. Trimming shortened V by 2 bases and J by 7 bases, and 24 bases separated the two germline ends. Germline V gene lookup returns CDR1 WSHSY and CDR2 SAAADI.

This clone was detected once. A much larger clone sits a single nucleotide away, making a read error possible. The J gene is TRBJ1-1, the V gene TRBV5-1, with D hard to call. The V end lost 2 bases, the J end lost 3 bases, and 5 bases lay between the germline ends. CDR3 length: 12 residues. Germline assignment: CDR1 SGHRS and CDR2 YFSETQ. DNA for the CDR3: TGCGCCAGCAGCTTTGGGGACACTGAAGCTTTCTTT. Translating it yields CASSFGDTEAFF.

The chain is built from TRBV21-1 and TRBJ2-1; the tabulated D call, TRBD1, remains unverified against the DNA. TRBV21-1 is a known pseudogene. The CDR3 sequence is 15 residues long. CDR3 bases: TGTGCCAGCAGCAACCGGGACAGATCCTACAATGAGCAGTTCTTC. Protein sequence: CASSNRDRSYNEQFF.

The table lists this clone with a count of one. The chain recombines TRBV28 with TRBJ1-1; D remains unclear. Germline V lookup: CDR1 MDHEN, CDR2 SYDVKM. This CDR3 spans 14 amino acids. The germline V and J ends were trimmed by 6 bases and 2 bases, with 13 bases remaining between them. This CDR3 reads CASRWTLENTEAFF. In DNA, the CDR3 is TGTGCCAGCAGATGGACCCTCGAAAACACTGAAGCTTTCTTT.

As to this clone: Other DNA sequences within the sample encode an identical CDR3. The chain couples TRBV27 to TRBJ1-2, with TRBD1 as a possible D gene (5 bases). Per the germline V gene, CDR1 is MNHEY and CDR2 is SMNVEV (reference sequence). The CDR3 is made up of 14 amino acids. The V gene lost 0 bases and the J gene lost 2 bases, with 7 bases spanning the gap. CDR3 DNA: TGTGCCAGCAGTTTATCAGGGACCAACTATGGCTACACCTTC. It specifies CASSLSGTNYGYTF.

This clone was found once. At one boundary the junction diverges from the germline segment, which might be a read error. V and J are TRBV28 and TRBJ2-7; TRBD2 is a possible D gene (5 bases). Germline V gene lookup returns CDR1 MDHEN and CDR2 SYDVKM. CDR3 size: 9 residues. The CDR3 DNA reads TGTGCCAGCAGTCCCCCGAGGGATTTC. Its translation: CASSPPRDF.

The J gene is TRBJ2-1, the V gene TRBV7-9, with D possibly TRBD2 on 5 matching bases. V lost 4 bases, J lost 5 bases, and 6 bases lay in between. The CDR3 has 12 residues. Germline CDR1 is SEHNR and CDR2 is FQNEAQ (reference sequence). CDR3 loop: CASSYGDNEQFF. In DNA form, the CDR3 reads TGTGCCAGCAGCTACGGGGACAATGAGCAGTTCTTC.

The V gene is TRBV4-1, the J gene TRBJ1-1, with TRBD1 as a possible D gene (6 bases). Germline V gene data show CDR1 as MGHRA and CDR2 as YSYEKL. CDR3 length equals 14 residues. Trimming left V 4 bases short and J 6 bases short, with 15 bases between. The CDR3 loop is CASSPEGGLAEAFF. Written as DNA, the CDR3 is TGCGCCAGCAGCCCGGAGGGGGGGCTCGCTGAAGCTTTCTTT.

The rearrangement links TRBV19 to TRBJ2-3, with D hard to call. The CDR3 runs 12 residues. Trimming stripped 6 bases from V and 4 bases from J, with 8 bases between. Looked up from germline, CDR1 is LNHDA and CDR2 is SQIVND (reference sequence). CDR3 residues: CASSYSPDTQYF. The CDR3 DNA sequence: TGTGCCAGTAGCTATAGTCCAGATACGCAGTATTTT.

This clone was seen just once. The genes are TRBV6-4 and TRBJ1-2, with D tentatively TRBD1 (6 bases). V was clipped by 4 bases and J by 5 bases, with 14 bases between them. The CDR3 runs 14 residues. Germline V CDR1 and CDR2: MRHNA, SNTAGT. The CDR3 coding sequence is TGTGCCAGCAGTGCGGAGGGGGGCGCGTATGGCTACACCTTC. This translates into CASSAEGGAYGYTF.

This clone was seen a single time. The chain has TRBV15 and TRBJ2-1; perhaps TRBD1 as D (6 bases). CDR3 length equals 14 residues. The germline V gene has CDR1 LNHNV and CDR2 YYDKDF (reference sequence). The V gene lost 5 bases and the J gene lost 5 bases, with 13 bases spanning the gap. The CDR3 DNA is TGTGCCACCAGCCCAAGGGACACCGACAATGAGCAGTTCTTC. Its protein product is CATSPRDTDNEQFF. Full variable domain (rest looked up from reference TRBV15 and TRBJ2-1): DAMVIQNPRYQVTQFGKPVTLSCSQTLNHNVMYWYQQKSSQAPKLLFHYYDKDFNNEADTPDNFQSRRPNTSFCFLDIRSPGLGDTAMYLCATSPRDTDNEQFFGPGTRLTVL.

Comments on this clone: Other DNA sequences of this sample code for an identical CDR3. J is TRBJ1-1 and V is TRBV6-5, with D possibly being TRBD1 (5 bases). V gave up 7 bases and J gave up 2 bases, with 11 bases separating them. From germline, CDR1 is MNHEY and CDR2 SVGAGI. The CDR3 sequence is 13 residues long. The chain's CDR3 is CASTPGGNTEAFF. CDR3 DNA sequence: TGTGCCAGCACCCCCGGGGGTAACACTGAAGCTTTCTTT.

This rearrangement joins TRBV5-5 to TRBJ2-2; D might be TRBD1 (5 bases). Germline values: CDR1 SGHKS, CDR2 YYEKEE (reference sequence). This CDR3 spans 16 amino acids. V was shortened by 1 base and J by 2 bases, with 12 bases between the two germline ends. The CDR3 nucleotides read TGTGCCAGCAGCTTGAGAAGCAGGGCTAACACCGGGGAGCTGTTTTTT. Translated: CASSLRSRANTGELFF.

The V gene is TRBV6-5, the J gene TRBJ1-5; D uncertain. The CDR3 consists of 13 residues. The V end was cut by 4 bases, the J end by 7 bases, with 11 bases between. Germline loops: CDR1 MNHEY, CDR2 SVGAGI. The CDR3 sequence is CASSLTLSQPQHF. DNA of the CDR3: TGTGCCAGCAGTTTAACGTTAAGCCAGCCCCAGCATTTT.

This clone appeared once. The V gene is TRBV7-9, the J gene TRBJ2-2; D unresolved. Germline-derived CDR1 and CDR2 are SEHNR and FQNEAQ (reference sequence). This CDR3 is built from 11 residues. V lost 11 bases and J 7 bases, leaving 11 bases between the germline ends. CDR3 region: CAVQPGGELFF. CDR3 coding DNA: TGTGCCGTTCAGCCGGGCGGGGAGCTGTTTTTT.

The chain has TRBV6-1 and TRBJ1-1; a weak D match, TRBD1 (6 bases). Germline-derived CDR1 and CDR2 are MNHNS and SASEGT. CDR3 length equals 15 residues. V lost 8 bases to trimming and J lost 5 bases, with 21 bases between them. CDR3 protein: CASAGKEGVMTEAFF. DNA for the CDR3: TGTGCCAGCGCAGGGAAGGAGGGGGTAATGACTGAAGCTTTCTTT.

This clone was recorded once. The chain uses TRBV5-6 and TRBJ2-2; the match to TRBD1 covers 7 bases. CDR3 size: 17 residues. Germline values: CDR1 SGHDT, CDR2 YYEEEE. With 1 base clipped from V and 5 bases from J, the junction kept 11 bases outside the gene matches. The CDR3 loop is CASSLSEGGPITGELFF. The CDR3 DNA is TGTGCCAGCAGCTTGAGCGAAGGGGGCCCGATAACCGGGGAGCTGTTTTTT.

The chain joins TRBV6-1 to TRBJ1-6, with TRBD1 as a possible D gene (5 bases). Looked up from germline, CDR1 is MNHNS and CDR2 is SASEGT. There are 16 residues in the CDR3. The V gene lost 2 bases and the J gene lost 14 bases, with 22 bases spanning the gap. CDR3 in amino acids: CASSEPDGAGGPSLHF. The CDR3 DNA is TGTGCCAGCAGTGAACCTGATGGGGCAGGCGGCCCATCCCTCCACTTT.

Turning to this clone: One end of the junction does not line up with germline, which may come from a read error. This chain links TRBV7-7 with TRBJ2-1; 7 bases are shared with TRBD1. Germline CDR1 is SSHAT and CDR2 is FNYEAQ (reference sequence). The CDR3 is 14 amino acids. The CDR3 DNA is TGTGCTAGCAGCACCGGGACAGCTTACAATGAGCAGTTCTTC. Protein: CASSTGTAYNEQFF.

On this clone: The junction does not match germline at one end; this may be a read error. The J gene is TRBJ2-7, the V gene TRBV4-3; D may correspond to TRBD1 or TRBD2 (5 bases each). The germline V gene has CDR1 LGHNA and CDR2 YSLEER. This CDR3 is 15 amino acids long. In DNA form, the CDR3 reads TGCGCCAGCAGCCAAGATAAGGGGACCTCCCACGAGCAGTACTTC. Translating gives CASSQDKGTSHEQYF.

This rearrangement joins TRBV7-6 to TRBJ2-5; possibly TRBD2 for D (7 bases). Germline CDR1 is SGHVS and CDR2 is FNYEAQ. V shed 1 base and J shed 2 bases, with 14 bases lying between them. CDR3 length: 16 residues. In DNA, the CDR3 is TGTGCCAGCAGCTTAGTGGCAGGGGAGGGGCAAGAGACCCAGTACTTC. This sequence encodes CASSLVAGEGQETQYF.